The 6 T cell receptor beta chains reported below all come from one sample, sequenced in a study of T cells in Graves' hyperthyroidism and ophthalmopathy. The source material, RNA transcripts, was used to amplify TCR beta CDR3 regions. HTBI primers drove first-round RT-PCR of the TCR CDR3. From the multiplex PCR reads, TCRdb called clonotypes with MiXCR, one entry per CDR3 protein. There are some 400,000 distinct CDR3 sequences in the sample; about 13% occur only once, and around 21% lies in the top ten. The specimen was blood. Receptor source: a man aged 25-45 years with Graves' hyperthyroidism that later progressed to Graves' ophthalmopathy.

This clonotype came up many times. This chain links TRBV12-3 or TRBV12-4 with TRBJ1-5; D perhaps matches TRBD1 (5 bases). V shed 1 base and J shed 2 bases, with 12 bases lying between them. CDR3 length equals 16 residues. The CDR3 coding sequence is TGTGCCAGCAGTTTAGGGACAACCGGTGGCAATCAGCCCCAGCATTTT. Protein sequence: CASSLGTTGGNQPQHF.

This clonotype occurred many times. The chain has TRBV28 and TRBJ1-6; D remains ambiguous. Deletions cut 6 bases from V and 7 bases from J, with 16 bases between. CDR1 is MDHEN, CDR2 SYDVKM, per germline. This CDR3 spans 15 amino acids. The CDR3 nucleotides are TGTGCCAGCAGCATCGTAGACGTACTCAATTCACCCCTCCACTTT. This gives the protein CASSIVDVLNSPLHF.

This clonotype was picked up many times. This chain joins TRBV6-1 and TRBJ1-6; D not resolved. Germline V gives CDR1 MNHNS, CDR2 SASEGT. The CDR3 totals 16 residues. Trimming took off 6 bases at V and 8 bases at J, with 20 bases between the two ends. As DNA, the CDR3 is TGTGCCAGCAGGGGGATCTTAAATCTCAGGCATTCACCCCTCCACTTT. This sequence encodes CASRGILNLRHSPLHF.

CDR3 protein: CAIMGTIRHEQFF. The CDR3 DNA is TGTGCCATCATGGGGACTATAAGGCATGAGCAGTTCTTC. The J gene is TRBJ2-1, the V gene TRBV10-3; 7 bases are shared with TRBD2. The ends lost 7 bases at V and 8 bases at J; junction bases unmatched: 8. The CDR3 length is 13 residues. Germline values: CDR1 ENHRY, CDR2 SYGVKD.

This clonotype has at least ten counts. The rearrangement links TRBV20-1 to TRBJ1-3; weak D call: TRBD1 (5 bases). In germline, CDR1 is DFQATT, CDR2 SNEGSKA (reference sequence). The CDR3 extends over 14 amino acids. V gave up 4 bases and J gave up 2 bases, with 12 bases separating them. In DNA form, the CDR3 reads TGCAGTGCTATCGGGGGGATTACTGGAAACACCATATATTTT. It codes for CSAIGGITGNTIYF.

The genes are TRBV19 and TRBJ2-5, with D unclear. Per the germline V gene, CDR1 is LNHDA and CDR2 is SQIVND (reference sequence). Trimming removed 5 bases from V and 4 bases from J, with 5 bases in between. This CDR3 comprises 11 residues. The CDR3, as DNA: TGTGCCAGTAGTGCCTTAGAGACCCAGTACTTC. This sequence encodes CASSALETQYF.